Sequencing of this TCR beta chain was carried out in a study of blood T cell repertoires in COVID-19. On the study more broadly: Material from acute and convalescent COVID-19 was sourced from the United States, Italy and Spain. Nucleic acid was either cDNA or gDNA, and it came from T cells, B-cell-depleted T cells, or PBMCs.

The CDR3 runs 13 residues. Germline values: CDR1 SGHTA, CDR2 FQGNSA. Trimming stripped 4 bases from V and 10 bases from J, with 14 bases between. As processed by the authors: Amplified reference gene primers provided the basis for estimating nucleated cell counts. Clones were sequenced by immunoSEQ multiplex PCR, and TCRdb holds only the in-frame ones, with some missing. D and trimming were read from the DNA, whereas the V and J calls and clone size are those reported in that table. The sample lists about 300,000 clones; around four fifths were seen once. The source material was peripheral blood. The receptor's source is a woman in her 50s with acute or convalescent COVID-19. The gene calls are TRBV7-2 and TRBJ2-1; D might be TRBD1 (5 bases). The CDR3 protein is CASSSGPREEQFF. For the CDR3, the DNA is TGTGCCAGCAGCTCAGGGCCCAGGGAAGAGCAGTTCTTC.